This note documents a single TCR beta chain sequence. Its specificity is not known. Following extraction, RNA underwent reverse transcription to cDNA, which served as the sequencing template. Assay used: immunoSEQ multiplex PCR; TCRdb lists only in-frame clones, some missing. The table records about 91,000 clones, less than 50% of them present only once. Alopecia areata patients provided lesional scalp punch biopsies and peripheral blood, both collected for the study. The data originate from a study of CD8+ T cells in alopecia areata. About the research overall: Oral tofacitinib (5 to 10 mg twice daily) was administered to treated patients.

General study findings and limits: The study found higher clonality in lesional than normal scalp, especially in alopecia totalis/universalis.

Germline V lookup: CDR1 LGHNA, CDR2 YSLEER. V lost 0 bases to trimming and J lost 3 bases, with 12 bases between them. This CDR3 spans 15 amino acids. The chain employs TRBV4-3 and TRBJ2-7, with D possibly TRBD1 on 6 matching bases. Input material: CD4+ T cells sorted from blood. The clonotype originates from a human donor with alopecia areata. CDR3 bases: TGCGCCAGCAGCCAAGATAATAACAGGGTCTACGAGCAGTACTTC. Translation gives CASSQDNNRVYEQYF.